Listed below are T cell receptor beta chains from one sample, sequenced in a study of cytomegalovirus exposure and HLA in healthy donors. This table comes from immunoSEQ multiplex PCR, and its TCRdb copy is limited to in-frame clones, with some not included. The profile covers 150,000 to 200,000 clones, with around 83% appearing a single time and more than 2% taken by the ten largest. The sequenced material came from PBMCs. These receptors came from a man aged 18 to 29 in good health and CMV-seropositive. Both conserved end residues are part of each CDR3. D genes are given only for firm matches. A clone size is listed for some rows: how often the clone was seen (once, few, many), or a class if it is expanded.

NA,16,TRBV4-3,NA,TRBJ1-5,CASSQDYAGPSQPQHF,TGCGCCAGCAGCCAAGATTACGCAGGGCCCAGTCAGCCCCAGCATTTT
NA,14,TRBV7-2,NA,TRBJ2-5,CASSLNGIQETQYF,TGTGCCAGCAGCTTAAACGGGATCCAAGAGACCCAGTACTTC
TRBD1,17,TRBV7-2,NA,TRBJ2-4,CASSLVGQGADRNIQYF,TGTGCCAGCAGCTTAGTCGGCCAGGGGGCTGATAGAAACATTCAGTACTTC
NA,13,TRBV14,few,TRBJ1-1,CASSLTRGTEAFF,TGTGCCAGCAGCCTCACACGTGGCACTGAAGCTTTCTTT
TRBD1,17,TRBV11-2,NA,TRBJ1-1,CASSFGGQGEENTEAFF,TGTGCCAGCAGCTTTGGTGGACAGGGGGAGGAGAACACTGAAGCTTTCTTT
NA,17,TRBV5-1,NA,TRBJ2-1,CASSLGVGGPAVDEQFF,TGCGCCAGCAGCTTGGGGGTTGGAGGTCCCGCGGTGGATGAGCAGTTCTTC
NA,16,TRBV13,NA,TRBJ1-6,CASSLGGAEYNSPLHF,TGTGCCAGCAGCTTAGGAGGGGCAGAATATAATTCACCCCTCCACTTT
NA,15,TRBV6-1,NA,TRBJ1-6,CASSGEPGGGSPLHF,TGTGCCAGCAGTGGGGAGCCGGGGGGCGGTTCACCCCTCCACTTT
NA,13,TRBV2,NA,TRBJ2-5,CASSDRAGETQYF,TGTGCCAGCAGTGACAGGGCTGGAGAGACCCAGTACTTC
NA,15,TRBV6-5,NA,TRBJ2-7,CASSYRGTEYNEQYF,TGTGCCAGCAGTTACCGCGGGACAGAGTACAACGAGCAGTACTTC
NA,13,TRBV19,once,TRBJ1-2,CASTHGEVNGYTF,TGTGCCAGTACCCATGGGGAGGTCAATGGCTACACCTTC
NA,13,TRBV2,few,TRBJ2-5,CASSERGAETQYF,TGTGCCAGCAGTGAACGCGGGGCAGAGACCCAGTACTTC
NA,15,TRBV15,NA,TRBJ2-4,CATSRDVGQKNIQYF,TGTGCCACCAGCAGAGATGTTGGACAGAAAAACATTCAGTACTTC
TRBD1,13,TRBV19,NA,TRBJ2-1,CASSRTGYNEQFF,TGTGCCAGTAGCCGGACAGGCTACAATGAGCAGTTCTTC
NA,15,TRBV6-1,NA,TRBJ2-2,CASSEAEGNTGELFF,TGTGCCAGCAGTGAAGCCGAGGGAAACACCGGGGAGCTGTTTTTT
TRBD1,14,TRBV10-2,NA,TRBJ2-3,CASRTGYYADTQYF,TGCGCCAGCAGGACAGGGTACTACGCAGATACGCAGTATTTT
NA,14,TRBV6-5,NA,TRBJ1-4,CASSYSGTREKLFF,TGTGCCAGCAGTTACAGTGGGACACGGGAAAAACTGTTTTTT
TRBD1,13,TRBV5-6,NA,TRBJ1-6,CASSFDRESPLHF,TGTGCCAGCAGCTTTGACAGGGAGTCACCCCTCCACTTT
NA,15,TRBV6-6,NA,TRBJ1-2,CASSYRPGVAYGYTF,TGTGCCAGCAGTTACCGTCCAGGGGTGGCCTATGGCTACACCTTC
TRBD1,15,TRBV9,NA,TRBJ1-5,CASSVGTGPSGPQHF,TGTGCCAGCAGCGTAGGGACAGGGCCCTCGGGGCCCCAGCATTTT